The TCR beta chain under discussion was sequenced for a study of blood T cell repertoires in COVID-19. Germline assignment: CDR1 SEHNR and CDR2 FQNEAQ (reference sequence). The ends were cut back, 6 bases at V and 4 bases at J, with 12 bases in the middle. This CDR3 region has 13 residues. Repertoires were generated with immunoSEQ multiplex PCR, while TCRdb's copy carries only in-frame clones and drops some. The sample yields some 120,000 clones, 84% seen once. V and J are TRBV7-9 and TRBJ1-2; D is uncertain. Source material: peripheral blood. The clonotype was recovered from a human donor in a cohort sampled during active COVID-19. The CDR3 nucleotides read TGTGCCAGCAGTCACCAGGCTTCCTATGGCTACACCTTC. It specifies CASSHQASYGYTF.